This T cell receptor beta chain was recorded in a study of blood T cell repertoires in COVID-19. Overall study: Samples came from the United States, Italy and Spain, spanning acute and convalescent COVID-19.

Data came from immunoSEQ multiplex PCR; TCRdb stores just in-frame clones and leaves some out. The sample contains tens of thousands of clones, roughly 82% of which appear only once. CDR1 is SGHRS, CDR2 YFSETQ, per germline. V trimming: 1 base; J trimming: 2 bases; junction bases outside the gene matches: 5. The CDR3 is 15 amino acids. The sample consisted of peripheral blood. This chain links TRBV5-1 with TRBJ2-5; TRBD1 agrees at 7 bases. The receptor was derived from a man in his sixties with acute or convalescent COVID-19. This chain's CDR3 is CASSLMGQQQETQYF. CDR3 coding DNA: TGCGCCAGCAGCTTGATGGGACAGCAACAAGAGACCCAGTACTTC.